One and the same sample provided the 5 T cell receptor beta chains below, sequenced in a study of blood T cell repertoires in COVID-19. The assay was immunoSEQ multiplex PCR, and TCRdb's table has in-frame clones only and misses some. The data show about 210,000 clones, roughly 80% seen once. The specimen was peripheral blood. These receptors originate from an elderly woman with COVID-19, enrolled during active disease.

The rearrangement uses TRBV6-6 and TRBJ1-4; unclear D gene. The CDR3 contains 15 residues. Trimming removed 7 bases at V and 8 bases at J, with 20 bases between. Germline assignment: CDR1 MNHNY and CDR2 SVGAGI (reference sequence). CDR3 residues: CASNPWTGGNEKLFF. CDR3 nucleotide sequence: TGTGCCAGCAACCCCTGGACTGGCGGTAACGAAAAACTGTTTTTT.

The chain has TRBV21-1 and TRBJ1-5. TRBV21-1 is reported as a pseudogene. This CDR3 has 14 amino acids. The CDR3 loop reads CASSKGGRSQPQHF. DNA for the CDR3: TGTGCCAGCAGCAAAGGAGGGAGGTCCCAGCCCCAGCATTTT.

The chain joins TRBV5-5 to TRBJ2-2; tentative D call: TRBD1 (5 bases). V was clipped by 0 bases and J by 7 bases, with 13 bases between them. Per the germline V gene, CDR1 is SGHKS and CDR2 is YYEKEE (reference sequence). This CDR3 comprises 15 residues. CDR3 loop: CASSLVFQGGGELFF. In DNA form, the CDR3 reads TGTGCCAGCAGCTTGGTGTTTCAGGGTGGCGGGGAGCTGTTTTTT.

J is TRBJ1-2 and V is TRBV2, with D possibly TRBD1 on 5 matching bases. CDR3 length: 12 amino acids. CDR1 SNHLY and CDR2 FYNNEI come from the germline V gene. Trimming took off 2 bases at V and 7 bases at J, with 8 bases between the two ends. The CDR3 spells CASSESGGGYTF. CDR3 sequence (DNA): TGTGCCAGCAGTGAATCCGGGGGTGGCTACACCTTC.

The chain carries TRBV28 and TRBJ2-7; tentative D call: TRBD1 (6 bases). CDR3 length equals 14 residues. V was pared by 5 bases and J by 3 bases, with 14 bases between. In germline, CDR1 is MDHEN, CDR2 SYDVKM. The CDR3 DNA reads TGTGCCAGCAGTCCACCAGGGGCCAACTACGAGCAGTACTTC. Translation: CASSPPGANYEQYF.